This entry lists 9 T cell receptor beta chains sequenced from one sample in a study of T-cell memory formation after mild COVID-19. TCRdb used MiXCR to reprocess the 5' RACE reads, holding one entry per CDR3 protein. This table has roughly 310,000 distinct CDR3 sequences, about a sixth appearing once. The sample comprised PBMCs or a T cell subset sorted from them (not recorded which). The source of these receptors is a man between 18 and 35 years old who had mild COVID-19 (a few samples of this study predate the infection). Cell type and time point are not known.

V gene TRBV4-1 combines with J gene TRBJ2-3, with TRBD1 matching 12 bases. There are 16 residues in the CDR3. J gave up 4 bases and V 3 bases, and 5 bases lay outside the gene matches. CDR1 MGHRA and CDR2 YSYEKL come from the germline V gene. The CDR3 DNA reads as TGCGCCAGCAGCCATTCCGGGACAGGGGGCTCAGATACGCAGTATTTT. It codes for CASSHSGTGGSDTQYF.

V usage is TRBV12-3 or TRBV12-4 and J usage is TRBJ2-5; TRBD1 matches at 8 bases. Trimming removed 4 bases from V and 3 bases from J; junction bases left unmatched: 4. The CDR3 totals 14 residues. The CDR3 sequence is CASSWTGLEETQYF. CDR3 DNA: TGTGCCAGCAGTTGGACAGGGTTAGAAGAGACCCAGTACTTC.

This clonotype was observed a few times. The chain is built from TRBV2 and TRBJ2-2, with D possibly being TRBD2 (5 bases). The CDR3 runs to 14 residues. Germline loops: CDR1 SNHLY, CDR2 FYNNEI. The V and J ends lost 8 bases and 0 bases respectively, with 10 bases between them. The CDR3 DNA is TGTGCCAGCCGTGCGGGCCCGAACACCGGGGAGCTGTTTTTT. Its translation is CASRAGPNTGELFF. The entire variable domain, with the rest obtained from reference TRBV2 and TRBJ2-2, is as follows: EPEVTQTPSHQVTQMGQEVILRCVPISNHLYFYWYRQILGQKVEFLVSFYNNEISEKSEIFDDQFSVERPDGSNFTLKIRSTKLEDSAMYFCASRAGPNTGELFFGEGSRLTVL.

This clonotype was picked up a small number of times. This chain joins TRBV7-2 and TRBJ2-4, with D unresolved. The CDR3 spans 16 residues. V shed 2 bases and J shed 0 bases, with 11 bases lying between them. Germline values: CDR1 SGHTA, CDR2 FQGNSA. The chain's CDR3 is CASSLSRTLAKNIQYF. The CDR3 coding sequence is TGTGCCAGCAGCTTAAGTAGGACCCTAGCCAAAAACATTCAGTACTTC.

This rearrangement joins TRBV5-1 to TRBJ2-1, with D possibly TRBD1 on 5 matching bases. V lost 4 bases and J lost 0, with 17 bases in between. CDR3 size: 17 residues. CDR1 and CDR2 from the germline V gene are SGHRS and YFSETQ. For the CDR3, the DNA is TGCGCCAGCAGCCCCACATCGAACAGGTTCTCCTACAATGAGCAGTTCTTC. It codes for CASSPTSNRFSYNEQFF.

The chain uses TRBV25-1 and TRBJ1-2; D is possibly TRBD1 (6 bases). This CDR3 has 13 residues. Trimming took off 8 bases at V and 7 bases at J, with 17 bases between the two ends. Germline CDR1 and CDR2: MGHDK and SYGVNS. CDR3 sequence reads: CASSPLLGAGYTF. As DNA, the CDR3 is TGTGCCAGCTCTCCTCTCTTGGGGGCTGGCTACACCTTC.

The chain couples TRBV5-4 to TRBJ2-5, with 7 bases aligning to TRBD1. The V segment lost 2 bases and the J segment 5 bases; nucleotides outside the gene matches: 6. CDR3 size: 14 residues. CDR1 and CDR2 (germline): SGHNT, YYREEE (reference sequence). The CDR3 DNA is TGTGCCAGCAGCTTTAAAAAGGGGGCGGAGACCCAGTACTTC. This codes for CASSFKKGAETQYF.

This clonotype was counted only a few times. This rearrangement joins TRBV14 to TRBJ1-2; D may be TRBD1 (5 bases). The V gene's germline CDR1 is SGHDN and CDR2 FVKESK. Deletions cut 0 bases from V and 4 bases from J, with 12 bases between. The CDR3 extends over 15 amino acids. CDR3: CASSQDPGVTYGYTF. Written as DNA, the CDR3 is TGTGCCAGCAGCCAAGATCCGGGGGTGACCTATGGCTACACCTTC.

V is TRBV7-9 and J is TRBJ2-2, with 9 bases aligning to TRBD1. J lost 4 bases, V lost 2 bases, and 14 bases had no gene match. This CDR3 comprises 19 residues. CDR1 SEHNR and CDR2 FQNEAQ come from the germline V gene (reference sequence). CDR3: CASSLPRDRVGPGTGELFF. Here the CDR3 DNA reads TGTGCCAGCAGCTTACCCCGGGACAGGGTAGGACCCGGCACCGGGGAGCTGTTTTTT.